Shown below are 7 T cell receptor beta chains from a single sample sequenced in a study of T cells in Graves' hyperthyroidism and ophthalmopathy. It was RNA transcripts that yielded the amplified TCR beta CDR3 regions. First-round RT-PCR of the TCR CDR3 relied on the HTBI primer set. TCRdb redid the calling of the multiplex PCR reads with MiXCR, one entry per CDR3 protein. The table records some 550,000 distinct CDR3 sequences, around 15% of them present only once. The sequenced sample consisted of blood. Source of these receptors: a middle-aged woman with Graves' ophthalmopathy.

As DNA, the CDR3 is TGCGCCAGCAGCCCCTTGGCGATCTGGGATTCGGGGGAGCTGTTTTTT. Protein sequence: CASSPLAIWDSGELFF. V and J are TRBV4-1 and TRBJ2-2; D is undetermined. Germline assignment: CDR1 MGHRA and CDR2 YSYEKL. Trimming stripped 4 bases from V and 8 bases from J, with 20 bases between. CDR3 length: 16 residues.

The chain links TRBV12-3 or TRBV12-4 to TRBJ2-2; tentative D call: TRBD2 (6 bases). V lost 6 bases and J 5 bases, leaving 16 bases between the germline ends. The CDR3 runs 15 residues. DNA for the CDR3: TGTGCCAGCAGGTTGGGAGGTTTTGCTACCGGGGAGCTGTTTTTT. The encoded protein is CASRLGGFATGELFF.

The rearrangement links TRBV10-1 to TRBJ1-4; D remains unclear. This CDR3 region has 13 residues. With 6 bases removed from V and 10 bases from J, the gap between germline ends came to 15 bases. CDR1 and CDR2 (germline): WNHNN, SYGVQD (reference sequence). The CDR3 nucleotides are TGCGCCAGCAGCGAACTGCGGGGAGGAAAACTGTTTTTT. Amino acids: CASSELRGGKLFF.

The chain joins TRBV29-1 to TRBJ2-1, with no clear D. The CDR3 totals 12 residues. Deletions cut 3 bases from V and 9 bases from J, with 12 bases between. The V gene's germline CDR1 is SQVTM and CDR2 ANQGSEA. CDR3 nucleotide sequence: TGCAGCGTTGATTGGGGAACGACTGAGCAGTTCTTC. This encodes CSVDWGTTEQFF.

This clonotype was counted a few times. The J gene is TRBJ2-6, the V gene TRBV30; unclear D gene. Per the germline V gene, CDR1 is GTSNPN and CDR2 is SVGIG (reference sequence). This CDR3 spans 18 amino acids. V was cut by 2 bases and J by 0 bases, with 17 bases left in between. CDR3: CAWSLSFYGNSGANVLTF. The CDR3, as DNA: TGTGCCTGGAGTCTGTCTTTTTACGGAAACTCTGGGGCCAACGTCCTGACTTTC.

This clonotype appeared many times. The chain carries TRBV3-1 and TRBJ2-5; TRBD2 agrees at 9 bases. This CDR3 is built from 17 residues. V was clipped by 1 base and J by 4 bases; unmatched bases: 10. Germline CDR1 reads LGHDT; CDR2 reads YNNKEL (reference sequence). The chain's CDR3 is CASSQGAGGAMGETQYF. CDR3 nucleotide sequence: TGTGCCAGCAGCCAAGGGGCGGGAGGGGCGATGGGAGAGACCCAGTACTTC.

This rearrangement joins TRBV4-1 to TRBJ2-7, with unresolved D. The CDR3 is made up of 12 amino acids. The V gene lost 4 bases and the J gene lost 7 bases, with 11 bases spanning the gap. Germline CDR1 is MGHRA and CDR2 is YSYEKL. CDR3 residues: CASSPAYGEQYF. The CDR3 DNA follows: TGCGCCAGCAGCCCCGCCTATGGGGAGCAGTACTTC.